Shown below are 5 T cell receptor beta chains from a single sample sequenced in a study of blood T cells in healthy people across ages (dated by TCRdb to between 2015 and 2016). The library relied on 5' RACE. TCRdb names Illumina HiSeq 2500 as the instrument used. A second PCR of about 6 to 11 cycles was performed with a sample-barcoded 5' primer and a J-beta primer mix. Starting from the raw public reads, TCRdb applied fastp trimming at Q25, assembled clones with MiXCR and retained in-frame beta chains. Duplicate CDR3 protein sequences are folded into a single record with the most common DNA and genes. The sample includes hundreds of thousands of distinct CDR3 sequences, with roughly 49% observed a single time. In total, the top ten clones hold approximately 32% of the sample. Sequences were obtained from blood. The receptors derive from a woman in her sixties in good health.

This clonotype has a handful of counts. V gene TRBV10-3 combines with J gene TRBJ2-5; 7 nucleotides match TRBD1. V lost 4 bases, J lost 2 bases, and 7 bases stayed unmatched. There are 15 residues in the CDR3. Looked up from germline, CDR1 is ENHRY and CDR2 is SYGVKD. The DNA for the CDR3 is TGTGCCATCAGTGCTGGACAGGTTGGGCAAGAGACCCAGTACTTC. Translation: CAISAGQVGQETQYF.

Worth noting for this clonotype: A much larger clone sits a single nucleotide away, making a read error possible. The gene calls are TRBV20-1 and TRBJ2-7; 10 nucleotides align to TRBD2. V shed 5 bases, J shed 7 bases, and the junction held 14 bases outside the gene matches. The CDR3 extends over 15 amino acids. The germline V gene encodes CDR1 DFQATT and CDR2 SNEGSKA (reference sequence). This chain's CDR3 is CSAVKGTSEYNEQYF. The DNA for the CDR3 is TGCAGTGCTGTAAAAGGGACTAGCGAGTACAATGAGCAGTACTTC.

Regarding this clonotype: A much larger clone lies one base from this, so it may be a read error. CDR3 sequence: CASSDRYEQYF. The CDR3 DNA follows: TGTGCCAGCAGTGACAGGTACGAGCAGTACTTC. This chain joins TRBV7-2 and TRBJ2-7, with D maybe TRBD1 (6 bases). Looked up from germline, CDR1 is SGHTA and CDR2 is FQGNSA. The V end lost 6 bases, the J end lost 4 bases, and 7 bases lay between the germline ends. CDR3 length equals 11 residues.

This clonotype was seen only a few times. The genes are TRBV15 and TRBJ2-1; D unresolved. V was shortened by 4 bases and J by 9 bases, with 19 bases between the two germline ends. The CDR3 contains 15 residues. Germline assignment: CDR1 LNHNV and CDR2 YYDKDF (reference sequence). The CDR3 region has the DNA TGTGCCACCAGCACCCACCTAGACGCTTCCCCTGAGCAGTTCTTC. Encoded protein: CATSTHLDASPEQFF.

This chain connects TRBV11-1 to TRBJ1-4, with D possibly TRBD1 on 5 matching bases. Looked up from germline, CDR1 is SGHAT and CDR2 is FQDESV (reference sequence). There are 16 residues in the CDR3. V dropped 4 bases and J dropped 0 bases, with 12 bases sitting between them. CDR3 nucleotides: TGTGCCAGCAGCTCCTCTCCGACAGCAACTAATGAAAAACTGTTTTTT. Encoded protein: CASSSSPTATNEKLFF.